This record concerns one T cell receptor (beta chain) sequence. Study processing details: Amplification with reference gene primers provided the estimates of nucleated cell counts. Clones were read by immunoSEQ multiplex PCR, and TCRdb kept only the in-frame ones, dropping some. V and J calls and clone size are those listed in that table; D and trimming were worked out from the DNA. Of about 160,000 clones in the sample, roughly 88% are singletons; the top ten hold more than 2%. The CDR3 is made up of 15 amino acids. J lost 2 bases, V lost 3 bases, and 4 bases had no gene match. CDR1 is SGHNT and CDR2 is YYREEE in the germline V gene (reference sequence). The data originate from a study of blood T cell repertoires in COVID-19. Study-level information: Whether acute or convalescent, the COVID-19 samples came from the United States, Italy and Spain.

V and J are TRBV5-4 and TRBJ2-3; TRBD2 aligns across 9 bases. This TCR derives from a man between 18 and 35 years old with acute or convalescent COVID-19. Material for sequencing was peripheral blood. Here the CDR3 reads CASSWAGGFTDTQYF. The DNA of the CDR3 is TGTGCCAGCAGCTGGGCGGGGGGGTTCACAGATACGCAGTATTTT. Full variable domain (remainder filled in from reference TRBV5-4 and TRBJ2-3): ETGVTQSPTHLIKTRGQQVTLRCSSQSGHNTVSWYQQALGQGPQFIFQYYREEENGRGNFPPRFSGLQFPNYSSELNVNALELDDSALYLCASSWAGGFTDTQYFGPGTRLTVL.